A single sample gave rise to the 20 T cell receptor beta chains below, sequenced in a study of shared clonotypes between healthy human individuals. Profiling relied on immunoSEQ multiplex PCR, and the TCRdb table lists in-frame clones only, not all of them. Of about 1.5 million clones in the sample, around 98% were seen once. The source material was naive CD4+ T cells sorted from blood. Subset denoted: CD45RA+ positively selected. All receptors derive from a man under 40 in good health.

The chain employs TRBV28 and TRBJ1-1, with unresolved D. Germline CDR1 MDHEN, CDR2 SYDVKM. The ends were cut back, 5 bases at V and 4 bases at J, with 14 bases in the middle. The CDR3 spans 14 residues. CDR3 nucleotides: TGTGCCAGCAGTGAACCTCGGTGGGGCACTGAAGCTTTCTTT. Protein: CASSEPRWGTEAFF.

The rearrangement joins TRBV29-1 to TRBJ2-7, with TRBD1 as a possible D gene (5 bases). Per germline, CDR1 SQVTM and CDR2 ANQGSEA. Deletions cut 5 bases from V and 4 bases from J, with 9 bases between. The CDR3 sequence is 11 residues long. The CDR3 is CSVTDRYEQYF. The CDR3, as DNA: TGCAGCGTTACCGACAGATACGAGCAGTACTTC.

The chain links TRBV5-1 to TRBJ2-7; D is ambiguous. The CDR3 has 14 amino acids. V was shortened by 0 bases and J by 1 base, with 8 bases between the two germline ends. Germline V gives CDR1 SGHRS, CDR2 YFSETQ. CDR3 amino acids: CASSLESISYEQYF. CDR3 in DNA: TGCGCCAGCAGCTTGGAGAGTATTTCCTACGAGCAGTACTTC.

V and J are TRBV19 and TRBJ1-2; a weak D match, TRBD1 (6 bases). Trimming took off 5 bases at V and 8 bases at J, with 15 bases between the two ends. The CDR3 runs 13 residues. Germline-derived CDR1 and CDR2 are LNHDA and SQIVND (reference sequence). This chain's CDR3 is CASSQTGTSGYTF. The CDR3, as DNA: TGTGCCAGTAGTCAAACAGGGACGTCGGGCTACACCTTC.

The chain has TRBV2 and TRBJ1-2, with D tentatively TRBD1 (6 bases). Deletions cut 0 bases from V and 3 bases from J, with 8 bases between. CDR3 length: 14 amino acids. Germline V gene lookup returns CDR1 SNHLY and CDR2 FYNNEI. The DNA of the CDR3 is TGTGCCAGCAGTGAAGCGAGGGGGGACTATGGCTACACCTTC. Its protein is CASSEARGDYGYTF.

The chain uses TRBV10-1 and TRBJ2-2; 8 bases agree with TRBD1. CDR1 and CDR2 (germline): WNHNN, SYGVQD (reference sequence). Trimming removed 4 bases from V and 0 bases from J; junction bases left unmatched: 4. There are 16 residues in the CDR3. DNA of the CDR3: TGCGCCAGCAGTGGGGTGACAGGGGCGAACACCGGGGAGCTGTTTTTT. It codes for CASSGVTGANTGELFF.

A note on this clone: Different DNA sequences within this sample yield the same CDR3. The chain employs TRBV28 and TRBJ2-7; TRBD1 aligns across 8 bases. This CDR3 is built from 14 residues. Germline loops: CDR1 MDHEN, CDR2 SYDVKM. The ends lost 6 bases at V and 2 bases at J; junction bases unmatched: 6. The CDR3 nucleotides read TGTGCCAGCAGAACCACAGGGGGGACCTACGAGCAGTACTTC. Translating gives CASRTTGGTYEQYF.

CDR3 loop: CASSPKTSRGDTEAFF. The CDR3 DNA follows: TGTGCCAGCAGCCCTAAAACCTCGAGGGGGGACACTGAAGCTTTCTTT. The V gene is TRBV5-4, the J gene TRBJ1-1, with a weak D call TRBD1 (6 bases). This CDR3 has 16 residues. Germline V CDR1 and CDR2: SGHNT, YYREEE (reference sequence). V was trimmed by 4 bases and J by 3 bases, leaving 19 bases between them.

The chain employs TRBV5-1 and TRBJ1-1, with D possibly TRBD1 on 5 matching bases. CDR3 length: 16 amino acids. V was trimmed by 1 base and J by 1 base, leaving 14 bases between them. The germline gives CDR1 SGHRS, CDR2 YFSETQ. The CDR3 reads CASSLILRDENTEAFF. The CDR3 DNA reads TGCGCCAGCAGCTTGATTCTCCGGGACGAGAACACTGAAGCTTTCTTT.

With respect to this clone: The sample holds other DNA sequences that translate to the same CDR3. The chain employs TRBV6-5 and TRBJ2-7; D is possibly TRBD2 (6 bases). This CDR3 is 13 amino acids long. CDR1 and CDR2 from the germline V gene are MNHEY and SVGAGI. With 0 bases removed from V and 4 bases from J, the gap between germline ends came to 7 bases. The CDR3 DNA reads TGTGCCAGCAGTTACTCGACTAGTTACGAGCAGTACTTC. Translated: CASSYSTSYEQYF.

The chain recombines TRBV6-1 with TRBJ2-1; the D call may be TRBD1 or TRBD2 (5 bases each). This CDR3 has 14 amino acids. The germline V gene has CDR1 MNHNS and CDR2 SASEGT. The germline V and J ends were trimmed by 6 bases and 5 bases, with 14 bases remaining between them. CDR3 DNA sequence: TGTGCCAGCAGCTCCGGGACCTTTAACAATGAGCAGTTCTTC. Protein product: CASSSGTFNNEQFF.

The J gene is TRBJ2-2, the V gene TRBV25-1; 7 bases align to TRBD1. The CDR3 is 18 amino acids. In germline, CDR1 is MGHDK, CDR2 SYGVNS. The V gene end was trimmed by 3 bases and the J gene end by 0 bases; junction bases not matched to a gene: 10. The DNA of the CDR3 is TGTGCCAGCAGTGATATTCTGGTTGGGACAGCGAACACCGGGGAGCTGTTTTTT. As protein: CASSDILVGTANTGELFF.

The CDR3: CASSRNLQETQYF. In DNA form, the CDR3 reads TGCGCCAGCAGCCGTAACTTGCAAGAGACCCAGTACTTC. This chain connects TRBV4-1 to TRBJ2-5; D not resolved. Looked up from germline, CDR1 is MGHRA and CDR2 is YSYEKL. V lost 4 bases and J lost 2, with 8 bases in between. The CDR3 runs to 13 residues.

J is TRBJ1-5 and V is TRBV15; D ambiguous. Between the trimmed V and J ends, which lost 1 base and 7 bases, there was a span of 5 bases. The germline V gene has CDR1 LNHNV and CDR2 YYDKDF (reference sequence). The CDR3 length is 12 residues. The CDR3: CATSRVLQPQHF. In DNA, the CDR3 is TGTGCCACCAGCAGAGTGTTGCAGCCCCAGCATTTT.

The chain joins TRBV30 to TRBJ1-3, with D hard to call. Germline V gene sequence: CDR1 GTSNPN, CDR2 SVGIG (reference sequence). CDR3 size: 16 residues. Trimming stripped 0 bases from V and 0 bases from J, with 12 bases between. The CDR3 region has the DNA TGTGCCTGGAGTGTGGGTACTCTATTCTCTGGAAACACCATATATTTT. As protein: CAWSVGTLFSGNTIYF.

The gene calls are TRBV7-8 and TRBJ2-7; D tentatively reads TRBD1 or TRBD2 (6 bases each). Germline CDR1 and CDR2: SGHVS and FQNEAQ. Trimming removed 3 bases at V and 6 bases at J, with 27 bases between. This CDR3 comprises 18 residues. The DNA of the CDR3 is TGTGCCAGCAGCTTGCGTTTAGGGGGAGGCCGAGGCTTAACCGAGCAGTACTTC. This translates into CASSLRLGGGRGLTEQYF.

The V gene is TRBV19, the J gene TRBJ1-1; TRBD1 matches 11 bases. J was trimmed by 6 bases and V by 10 bases; bases with no gene match: 7. This CDR3 has 13 amino acids. Germline CDR1 LNHDA, CDR2 SQIVND (reference sequence). This chain's CDR3 is CATQGQGVPEAFF. The CDR3 nucleotides read TGTGCCACCCAGGGACAGGGGGTCCCTGAAGCTTTCTTT.

The rearrangement uses TRBV5-4 and TRBJ1-1; TRBD1 matches 9 bases. V dropped 3 bases and J dropped 1; count of bases not matched to a gene: 7. The germline CDR1 and CDR2 sequences are SGHNT and YYREEE (reference sequence). This CDR3 is built from 16 residues. CDR3: CASSSPKTGGNTEAFF. As DNA, the CDR3 is TGTGCCAGCAGCTCGCCGAAGACAGGGGGGAACACTGAAGCTTTCTTT.

This chain uses TRBV6-1 with TRBJ1-2; 11 nucleotides match TRBD1. Germline CDR1 is MNHNS and CDR2 is SASEGT. Trimming removed 5 bases from V and 5 bases from J; junction bases left unmatched: 7. There are 15 residues in the CDR3. The DNA of the CDR3 is TGTGCCAGCAGTTCCGGGACAGGGGGAAGTTATGGCTACACCTTC. Amino acid sequence: CASSSGTGGSYGYTF.

The chain couples TRBV11-2 to TRBJ1-3; no clear D. V was cut by 4 bases and J by 4 bases, with 11 bases left in between. The CDR3 totals 14 residues. Germline values: CDR1 SGHAT, CDR2 FQNNGV. The chain's CDR3 is CASSSPTPGNTIYF. CDR3 in DNA: TGTGCCAGCAGCTCCCCGACCCCCGGAAACACCATATATTTT.